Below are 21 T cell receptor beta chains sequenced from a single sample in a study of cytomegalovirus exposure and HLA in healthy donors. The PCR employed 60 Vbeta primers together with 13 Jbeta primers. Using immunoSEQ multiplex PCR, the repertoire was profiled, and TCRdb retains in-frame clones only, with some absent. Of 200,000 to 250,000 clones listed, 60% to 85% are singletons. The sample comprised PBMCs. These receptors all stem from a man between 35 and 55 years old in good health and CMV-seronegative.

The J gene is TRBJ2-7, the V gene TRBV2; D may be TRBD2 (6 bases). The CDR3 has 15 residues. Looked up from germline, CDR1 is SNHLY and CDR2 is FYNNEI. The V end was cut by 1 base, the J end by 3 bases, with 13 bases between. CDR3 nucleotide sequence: TGTGCCAGCAGTGAAGAAGGGACTCTCTTCTACGAGCAGTACTTC. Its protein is CASSEEGTLFYEQYF.

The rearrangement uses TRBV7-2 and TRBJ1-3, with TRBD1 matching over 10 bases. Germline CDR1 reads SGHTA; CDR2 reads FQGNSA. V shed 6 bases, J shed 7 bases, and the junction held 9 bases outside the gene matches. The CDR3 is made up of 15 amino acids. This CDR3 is CASRRDRGDWNTIYF. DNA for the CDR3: TGTGCCAGCAGGCGGGACAGGGGCGACTGGAACACCATATATTTT.

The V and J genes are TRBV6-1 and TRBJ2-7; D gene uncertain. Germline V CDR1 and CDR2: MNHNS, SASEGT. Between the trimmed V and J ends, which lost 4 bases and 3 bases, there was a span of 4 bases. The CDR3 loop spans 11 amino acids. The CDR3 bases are TGTGCCAGCAGTGGTTACTACGAGCAGTACTTC. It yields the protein CASSGYYEQYF.

Written as DNA, the CDR3 is TGTGCCAGCAGTGGCGAGTACGAGCAGTACTTC. Its protein is CASSGEYEQYF. The chain joins TRBV2 to TRBJ2-7; D is uncertain. The V end was cut by 4 bases, the J end by 4 bases, with 5 bases between. The CDR3 has 11 amino acids. CDR1 is SNHLY and CDR2 is FYNNEI in the germline V gene.

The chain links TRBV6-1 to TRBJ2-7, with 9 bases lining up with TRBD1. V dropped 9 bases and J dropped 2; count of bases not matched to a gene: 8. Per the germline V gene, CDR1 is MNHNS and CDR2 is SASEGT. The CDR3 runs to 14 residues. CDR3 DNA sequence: TGTGCCAGTCGCGACAGGGGGACCACCTACGAGCAGTACTTC. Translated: CASRDRGTTYEQYF.

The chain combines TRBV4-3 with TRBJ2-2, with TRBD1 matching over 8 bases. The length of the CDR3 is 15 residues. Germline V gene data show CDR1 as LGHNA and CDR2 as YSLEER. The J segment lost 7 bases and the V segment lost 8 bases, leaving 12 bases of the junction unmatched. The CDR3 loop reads CASSPDRDEIGELFF. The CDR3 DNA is TGCGCCAGCTCCCCGGACAGGGATGAGATCGGGGAGCTGTTTTTT.

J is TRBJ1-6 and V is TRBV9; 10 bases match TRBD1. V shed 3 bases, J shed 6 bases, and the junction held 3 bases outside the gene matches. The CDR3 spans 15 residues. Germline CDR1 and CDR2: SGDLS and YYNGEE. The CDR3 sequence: CASSEGQGTNSPLHF. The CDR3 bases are TGTGCCAGCAGCGAGGGACAGGGGACTAATTCACCCCTCCACTTT.

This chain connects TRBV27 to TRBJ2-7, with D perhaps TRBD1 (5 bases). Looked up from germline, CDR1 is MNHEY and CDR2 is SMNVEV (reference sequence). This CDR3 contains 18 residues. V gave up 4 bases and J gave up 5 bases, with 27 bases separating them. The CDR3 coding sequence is TGTGCCAGCAGTTCCAGCCCTTTCCGCGGTAGGGGATTCCACGAGCAGTACTTC. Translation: CASSSSPFRGRGFHEQYF.

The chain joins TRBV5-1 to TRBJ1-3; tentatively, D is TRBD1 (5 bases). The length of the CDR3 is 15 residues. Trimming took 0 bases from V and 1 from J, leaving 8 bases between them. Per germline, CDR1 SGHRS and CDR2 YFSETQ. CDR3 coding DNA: TGCGCCAGCAGCTTGGCCCCAGGGTCTGGAAACACCATATATTTT. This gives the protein CASSLAPGSGNTIYF. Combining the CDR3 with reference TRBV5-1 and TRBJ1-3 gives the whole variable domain KAGVTQTPRYLIKTRGQQVTLSCSPISGHRSVSWYQQTPGQGLQFLFEYFSETQRNKGNFPGRFSGRQFSNSRSEMNVSTLELGDSALYLCASSLAPGSGNTIYFGEGSWLTVV.

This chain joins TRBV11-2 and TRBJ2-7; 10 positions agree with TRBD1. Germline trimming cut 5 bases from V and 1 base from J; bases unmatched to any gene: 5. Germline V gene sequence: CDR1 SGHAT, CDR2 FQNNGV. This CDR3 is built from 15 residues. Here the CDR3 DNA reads TGTGCCAGCAGCAACCCGGGACAGGGGTCCTACGAGCAGTACTTC. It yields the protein CASSNPGQGSYEQYF.

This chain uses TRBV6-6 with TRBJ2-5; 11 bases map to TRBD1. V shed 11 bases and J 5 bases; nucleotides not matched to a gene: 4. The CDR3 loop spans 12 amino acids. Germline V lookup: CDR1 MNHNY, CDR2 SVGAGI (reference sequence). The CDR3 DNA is TGTGCCGGGGGGACAGGGGGGGAGACCCAGTACTTC. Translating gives CAGGTGGETQYF.

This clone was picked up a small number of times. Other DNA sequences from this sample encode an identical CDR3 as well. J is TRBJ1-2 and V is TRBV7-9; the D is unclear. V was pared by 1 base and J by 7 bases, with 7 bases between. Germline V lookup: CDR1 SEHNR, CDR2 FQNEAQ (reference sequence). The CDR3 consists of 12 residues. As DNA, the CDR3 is TGTGCCAGCAGCTTAGGGGAGGGTGGCTACACCTTC. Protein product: CASSLGEGGYTF.

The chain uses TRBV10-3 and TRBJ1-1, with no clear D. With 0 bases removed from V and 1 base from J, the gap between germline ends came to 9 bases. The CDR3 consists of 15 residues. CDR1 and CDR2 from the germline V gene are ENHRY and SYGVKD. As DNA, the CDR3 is TGTGCCATCAGTGAGTCGACGACTGAGAACACTGAAGCTTTCTTT. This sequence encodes CAISESTTENTEAFF.

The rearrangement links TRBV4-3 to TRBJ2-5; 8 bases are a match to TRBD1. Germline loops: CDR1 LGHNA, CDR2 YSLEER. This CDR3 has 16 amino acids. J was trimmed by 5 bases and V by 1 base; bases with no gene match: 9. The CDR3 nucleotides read TGCGCCAGCAGCCAAGGTTGGCAGGGGGCTCAGGAGACCCAGTACTTC. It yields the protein CASSQGWQGAQETQYF.

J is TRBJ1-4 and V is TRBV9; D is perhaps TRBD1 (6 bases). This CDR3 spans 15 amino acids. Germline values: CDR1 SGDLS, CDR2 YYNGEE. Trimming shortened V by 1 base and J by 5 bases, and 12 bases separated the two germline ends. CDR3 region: CASSVSGQSNEKLFF. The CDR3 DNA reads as TGTGCCAGCAGCGTAAGTGGACAGAGCAATGAAAAACTGTTTTTT. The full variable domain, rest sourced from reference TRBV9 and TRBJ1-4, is DSGVTQTPKHLITATGQRVTLRCSPRSGDLSVYWYQQSLDQGLQFLIQYYNGEERAKGNILERFSAQQFPDLHSELNLSSLELGDSALYFCASSVSGQSNEKLFFGSGTQLSVL.

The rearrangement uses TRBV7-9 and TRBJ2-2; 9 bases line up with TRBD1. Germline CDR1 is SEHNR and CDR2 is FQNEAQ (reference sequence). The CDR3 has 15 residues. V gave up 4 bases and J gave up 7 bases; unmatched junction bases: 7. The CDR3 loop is CASSWLGQGNGELFF. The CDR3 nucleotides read TGTGCCAGCAGCTGGCTCGGACAGGGGAACGGGGAGCTGTTTTTT.

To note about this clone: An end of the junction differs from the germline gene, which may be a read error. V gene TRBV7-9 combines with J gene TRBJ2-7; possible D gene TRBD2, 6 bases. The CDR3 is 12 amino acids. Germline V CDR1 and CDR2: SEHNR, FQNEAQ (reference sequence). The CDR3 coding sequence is TGTTCCAGCAGCTTAGCGGCCAACGAGCAGTACTTC. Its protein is CSSSLAANEQYF.

Here the CDR3 DNA reads TGCGCCAGCAGCCAAGATCCCAGGGGTGAGACCCAGTACTTC. Protein sequence: CASSQDPRGETQYF. The chain has TRBV4-1 and TRBJ2-5; D might be TRBD1 (6 bases). The germline gives CDR1 MGHRA, CDR2 YSYEKL. The V end was cut by 0 bases, the J end by 5 bases, with 10 bases between. The CDR3 is 14 residues long.

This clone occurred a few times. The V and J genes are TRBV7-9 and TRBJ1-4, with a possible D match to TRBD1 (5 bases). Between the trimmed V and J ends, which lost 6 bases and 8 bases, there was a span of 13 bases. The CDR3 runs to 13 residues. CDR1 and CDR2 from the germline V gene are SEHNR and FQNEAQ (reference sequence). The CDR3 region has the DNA TGTGCCAGCAGTTTAACGCCAGGGGAAAAACTGTTTTTT. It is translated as CASSLTPGEKLFF.

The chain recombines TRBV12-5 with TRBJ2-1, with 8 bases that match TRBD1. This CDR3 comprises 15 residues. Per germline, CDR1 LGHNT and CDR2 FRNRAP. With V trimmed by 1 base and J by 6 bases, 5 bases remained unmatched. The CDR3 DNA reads TGTGCTAGTGGTTTGGGGGACAGGATTCGCAATGAGCAGTTCTTC. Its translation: CASGLGDRIRNEQFF.

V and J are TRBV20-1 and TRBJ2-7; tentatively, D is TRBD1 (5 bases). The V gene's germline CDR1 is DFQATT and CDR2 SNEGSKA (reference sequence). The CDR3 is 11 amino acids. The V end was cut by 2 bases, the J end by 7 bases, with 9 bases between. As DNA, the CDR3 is TGCAGTGCTAGACAGGGTATGGAGCAGTACTTC. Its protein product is CSARQGMEQYF.